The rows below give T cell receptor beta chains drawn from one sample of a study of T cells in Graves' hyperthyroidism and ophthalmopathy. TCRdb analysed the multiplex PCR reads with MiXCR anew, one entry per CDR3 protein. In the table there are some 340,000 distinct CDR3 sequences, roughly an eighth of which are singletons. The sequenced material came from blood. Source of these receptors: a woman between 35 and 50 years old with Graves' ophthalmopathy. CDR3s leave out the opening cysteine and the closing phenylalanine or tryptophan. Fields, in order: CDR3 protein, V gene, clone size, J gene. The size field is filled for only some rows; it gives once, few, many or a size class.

CDR3: ASSLVAGAFEQF
V: TRBV5-1
size: many
J: TRBJ2-1

CDR3: ASSGGRVNTGELF
V: TRBV6-1
size: -
J: TRBJ2-2

CDR3: ASSLAGTGGYSNTGELF
V: TRBV5-1
size: -
J: TRBJ2-2

CDR3: ASSPLRVNEQF
V: TRBV6-2/TRBV6-3
size: -
J: TRBJ2-1

CDR3: ASSASGGYSTDTQY
V: TRBV9
size: many
J: TRBJ2-3

CDR3: ASSPTTGVSNQPQH
V: TRBV28
size: -
J: TRBJ1-5

CDR3: ASSMVGAKGEAF
V: TRBV19
size: many
J: TRBJ1-1

CDR3: ASGTTGYEQY
V: TRBV10-2
size: few
J: TRBJ2-7

CDR3: ASSLLVGSYEQY
V: TRBV27
size: many
J: TRBJ2-7

CDR3: ASSMGRDHNEQF
V: TRBV19
size: -
J: TRBJ2-1

CDR3: ASSLFPQGATNTEAF
V: TRBV7-2
size: many
J: TRBJ1-1

CDR3: SALRGAVDEQF
V: TRBV20-1
size: few
J: TRBJ2-1

CDR3: ASSLSAGVGNIQY
V: TRBV27
size: -
J: TRBJ2-4

CDR3: ASSSWGGSYEQY
V: TRBV7-9
size: few
J: TRBJ2-7

CDR3: SSSPGTETSYT
V: TRBV20-1
size: -
J: TRBJ1-2

CDR3: ASSLAETNEKLF
V: TRBV12-3/TRBV12-4
size: many
J: TRBJ1-4

CDR3: SARDLTEAF
V: TRBV20-1
size: many
J: TRBJ1-1

CDR3: AISTGTGAYNEQF
V: TRBV10-3
size: many
J: TRBJ2-1

CDR3: ASSQRLLASSYNEQF
V: TRBV3-1
size: -
J: TRBJ2-1

CDR3: ASRLARPEGYGYT
V: TRBV2
size: many
J: TRBJ1-2

CDR3: ASSEVTGGELF
V: TRBV2
size: many
J: TRBJ2-2

CDR3: ASSLGTTRKETQY
V: TRBV3-1
size: -
J: TRBJ2-5

CDR3: SALDDRGGPDTQY
V: TRBV20-1
size: -
J: TRBJ2-3

CDR3: ASSLGGAQNTEAF
V: TRBV7-7
size: few
J: TRBJ1-1

CDR3: ASSLARGGAGNTIY
V: TRBV11-3
size: few
J: TRBJ1-3

CDR3: ASSKPGAFSYNEQF
V: TRBV5-1
size: -
J: TRBJ2-1

CDR3: ASSFAGTGGEAF
V: TRBV7-9
size: many
J: TRBJ1-1

CDR3: AISDWGSYEQY
V: TRBV10-3
size: many
J: TRBJ2-7

CDR3: ASSLVGGFTDTQY
V: TRBV11-2
size: -
J: TRBJ2-3

CDR3: ASSSLKSSLFAF
V: TRBV7-2
size: many
J: TRBJ1-1

CDR3: ASSYGQGAQSEKLF
V: TRBV5-7
size: -
J: TRBJ1-4

CDR3: ASGLGRTYGYT
V: TRBV12-5
size: many
J: TRBJ1-2

CDR3: VKGGSSYNEQF
V: TRBV2
size: many
J: TRBJ2-1

CDR3: ASSESLGAEAF
V: TRBV10-1
size: -
J: TRBJ1-1

CDR3: ASTTLPGEQY
V: TRBV6-2/TRBV6-3
size: few
J: TRBJ2-7

CDR3: ASNNGAGFYNEQF
V: TRBV3-1
size: few
J: TRBJ2-1

CDR3: SALKAGRNNEQF
V: TRBV20-1
size: many
J: TRBJ2-1

CDR3: ASSLVQTAYEQY
V: TRBV7-9
size: many
J: TRBJ2-7